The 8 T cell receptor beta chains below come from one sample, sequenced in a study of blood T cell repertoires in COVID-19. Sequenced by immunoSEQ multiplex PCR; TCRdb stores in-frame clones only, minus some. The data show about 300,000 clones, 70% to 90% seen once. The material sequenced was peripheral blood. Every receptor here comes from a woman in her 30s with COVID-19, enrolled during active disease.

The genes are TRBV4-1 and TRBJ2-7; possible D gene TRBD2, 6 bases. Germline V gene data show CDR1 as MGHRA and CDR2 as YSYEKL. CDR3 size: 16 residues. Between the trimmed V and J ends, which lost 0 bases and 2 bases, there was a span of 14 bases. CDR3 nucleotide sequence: TGCGCCAGCAGCCAAGATATGGAGGGTGGGGCCTACGAGCAGTACTTC. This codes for CASSQDMEGGAYEQYF.

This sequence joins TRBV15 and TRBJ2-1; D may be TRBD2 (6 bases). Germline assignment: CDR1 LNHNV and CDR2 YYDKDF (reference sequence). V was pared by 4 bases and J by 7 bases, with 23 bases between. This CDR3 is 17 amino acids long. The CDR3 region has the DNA TGTGCCACCAGCATCTCCTCCCCGGACTATGAGATTAATGAGCAGTTCTTC. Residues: CATSISSPDYEINEQFF.

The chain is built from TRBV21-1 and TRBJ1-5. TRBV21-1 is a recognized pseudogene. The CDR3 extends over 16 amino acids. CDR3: CASSKENLTGGWPQHF. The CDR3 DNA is TGTGCCAGCAGCAAAGAAAATTTGACTGGGGGGTGGCCCCAGCATTTT.

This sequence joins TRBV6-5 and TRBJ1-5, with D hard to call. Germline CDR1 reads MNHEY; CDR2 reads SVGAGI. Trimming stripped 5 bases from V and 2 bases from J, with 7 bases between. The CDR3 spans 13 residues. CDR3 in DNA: TGTGCCAGCAGTCAGACACGCAATCAGCCCCAGCATTTT. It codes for CASSQTRNQPQHF.

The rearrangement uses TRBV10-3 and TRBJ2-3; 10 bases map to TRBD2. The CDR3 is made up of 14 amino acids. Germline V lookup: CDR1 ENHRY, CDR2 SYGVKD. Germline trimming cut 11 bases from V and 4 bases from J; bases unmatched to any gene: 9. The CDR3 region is CAASASGGADTQYF. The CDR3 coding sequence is TGTGCCGCGAGCGCCAGCGGGGGGGCAGATACGCAGTATTTT.

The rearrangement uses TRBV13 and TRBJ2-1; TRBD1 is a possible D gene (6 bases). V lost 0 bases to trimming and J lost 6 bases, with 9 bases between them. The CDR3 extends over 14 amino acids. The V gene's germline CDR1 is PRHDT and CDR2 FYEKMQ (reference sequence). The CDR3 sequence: CASSLGGGSNEQFF. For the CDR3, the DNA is TGTGCCAGCAGCTTAGGAGGGGGAAGCAATGAGCAGTTCTTC.

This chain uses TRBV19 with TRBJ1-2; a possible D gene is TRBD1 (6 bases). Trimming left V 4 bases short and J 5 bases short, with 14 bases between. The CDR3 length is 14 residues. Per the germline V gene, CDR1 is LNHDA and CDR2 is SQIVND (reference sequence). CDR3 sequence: CASSTTGSSYGYTF. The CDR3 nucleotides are TGTGCCAGTAGTACAACAGGGAGCTCTTATGGCTACACCTTC.

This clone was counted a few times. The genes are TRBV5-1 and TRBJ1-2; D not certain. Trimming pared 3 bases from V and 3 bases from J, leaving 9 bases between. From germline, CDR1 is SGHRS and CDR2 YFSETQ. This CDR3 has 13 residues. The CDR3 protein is CASSSDTHYGYTF. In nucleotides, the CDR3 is TGCGCCAGCAGCTCAGACACCCACTATGGCTACACCTTC.